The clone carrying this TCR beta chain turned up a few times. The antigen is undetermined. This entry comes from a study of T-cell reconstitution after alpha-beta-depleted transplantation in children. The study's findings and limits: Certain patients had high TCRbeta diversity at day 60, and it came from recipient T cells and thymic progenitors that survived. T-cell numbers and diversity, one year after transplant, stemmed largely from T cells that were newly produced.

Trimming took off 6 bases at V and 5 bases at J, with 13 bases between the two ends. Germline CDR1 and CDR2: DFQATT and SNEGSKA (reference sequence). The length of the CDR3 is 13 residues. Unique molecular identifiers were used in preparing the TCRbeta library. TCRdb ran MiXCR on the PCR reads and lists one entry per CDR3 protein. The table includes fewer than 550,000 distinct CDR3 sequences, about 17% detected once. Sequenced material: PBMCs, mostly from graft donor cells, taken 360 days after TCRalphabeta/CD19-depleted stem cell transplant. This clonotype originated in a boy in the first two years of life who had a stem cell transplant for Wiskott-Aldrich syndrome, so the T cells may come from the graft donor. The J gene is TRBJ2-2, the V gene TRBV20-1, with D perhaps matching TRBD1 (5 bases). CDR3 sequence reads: CSASRGPTGELFF. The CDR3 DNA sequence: TGCAGTGCCTCAAGGGGCCCTACCGGGGAGCTGTTTTTT.